These T cell receptor beta chains were read from a single sample in a study of blood T cell repertoires in COVID-19. The protocol was immunoSEQ multiplex PCR, while the TCRdb copy is restricted to in-frame clones and leaves out a portion. The top ten hold approximately 6.8% of the sample, which has hundreds of thousands of clones, 84% seen once. What was sequenced was PBMCs or T cells enriched from blood (not recorded which). All receptors derive from a woman aged 40 to 55 who had recovered from COVID-19. CDR3s include the opening cysteine and the closing phenylalanine or tryptophan. The order of the fields is D gene, clone size, V gene, J gene, CDR3 DNA, CDR3 protein. A D gene is named only where the DNA matches it firmly. Size values are once, few and many counts, or a class for expanded clones, and some rows have none.

d_call: NA; clone_size: NA; v_call: TRBV5-1; j_call: TRBJ1-1; cdr3_nt: TGCGCCAGCAGCTTGGGGGATGGAGGGAACACTGAAGCTTTCTTT; cdr3_aa: CASSLGDGGNTEAFF
d_call: TRBD2; clone_size: NA; v_call: TRBV11-2; j_call: TRBJ2-1; cdr3_nt: TGTGCCAGCAGCTTAGTGGGTTGGGGGGGCAATGAGCAGTTCTTC; cdr3_aa: CASSLVGWGGNEQFF
d_call: NA; clone_size: few; v_call: TRBV27; j_call: TRBJ1-1; cdr3_nt: TGTGCCAGCAGTTTCCAGGCCAGCACTGAAGCTTTCTTT; cdr3_aa: CASSFQASTEAFF
d_call: TRBD2; clone_size: NA; v_call: TRBV5-1; j_call: TRBJ2-1; cdr3_nt: TGCGCCAGCAGCCCGAGACTAGCGGGAGGCCATGAGCAGTTCTTC; cdr3_aa: CASSPRLAGGHEQFF
d_call: NA; clone_size: once; v_call: TRBV10-3; j_call: TRBJ1-1; cdr3_nt: TGTGCCATCAGTGAGGGACAGCCGAACACTGAAGCTTTCTTT; cdr3_aa: CAISEGQPNTEAFF
d_call: NA; clone_size: NA; v_call: TRBV28; j_call: TRBJ2-2; cdr3_nt: TGTGCCAGCAGTTTAAGGACAGTGAACACCGGGGAGCTGTTTTTT; cdr3_aa: CASSLRTVNTGELFF
d_call: NA; clone_size: NA; v_call: TRBV11-3; j_call: TRBJ1-6; cdr3_nt: TGTGCCAGCAGCTTATACTCGAGCTCGGGCTCCTATAATTCACCCCTCCACTTT; cdr3_aa: CASSLYSSSGSYNSPLHF
d_call: NA; clone_size: few; v_call: TRBV29-1; j_call: TRBJ1-1; cdr3_nt: TGCAGCGTTGGGGCCGGGACATTGAACACTGAAGCTTTCTTT; cdr3_aa: CSVGAGTLNTEAFF
d_call: NA; clone_size: NA; v_call: TRBV27; j_call: TRBJ1-5; cdr3_nt: TGTGCCAGCAGTTTGATTGGACTGGATAATCAGCCCCAGCATTTT; cdr3_aa: CASSLIGLDNQPQHF
d_call: TRBD2; clone_size: NA; v_call: TRBV11-3; j_call: TRBJ2-1; cdr3_nt: TGTGCCAGCAGCGCCGGGACTAGCGGGATTGAGCAGTTCTTC; cdr3_aa: CASSAGTSGIEQFF
d_call: NA; clone_size: NA; v_call: TRBV21-1; j_call: TRBJ1-3; cdr3_nt: TGTGCCAGCAGCTGTGGGAGGGGCGAAGCGTCCGGAAACACCATATATTTT; cdr3_aa: CASSCGRGEASGNTIYF
d_call: NA; clone_size: NA; v_call: TRBV15; j_call: TRBJ2-2; cdr3_nt: TGTGCCACCAGCAGACGGGAGATAATGAACACCGGGGAGCTGTTTTTT; cdr3_aa: CATSRREIMNTGELFF
d_call: NA; clone_size: many; v_call: TRBV3-1/TRBV3-2; j_call: TRBJ1-3; cdr3_nt: TGTGCCAGCAGCCAGAGACTGTTATCTGGAAACACCATATATTTT; cdr3_aa: CASSQRLLSGNTIYF
d_call: NA; clone_size: NA; v_call: TRBV24-1; j_call: TRBJ2-7; cdr3_nt: TGTGCCACCAGTGGGGCAGGCTCCTACGAGCAGTACTTC; cdr3_aa: CATSGAGSYEQYF
d_call: TRBD2; clone_size: NA; v_call: TRBV24-1; j_call: TRBJ2-1; cdr3_nt: TGTGCCACCAGTGATCATAGCGGGAACTCCTACAATGAGCAGTTCTTC; cdr3_aa: CATSDHSGNSYNEQFF
d_call: TRBD2; clone_size: NA; v_call: TRBV3-1/TRBV3-2; j_call: TRBJ2-7; cdr3_nt: TGTGCCAGCAGCCAAAATAGCGGGAGGGCCTACGAGCAGTACTTC; cdr3_aa: CASSQNSGRAYEQYF
d_call: TRBD2; clone_size: NA; v_call: TRBV9; j_call: TRBJ2-3; cdr3_nt: TGTGCCAGCAGCGTGAGCGGGAGTACCAGCACAGATACGCAGTATTTT; cdr3_aa: CASSVSGSTSTDTQYF
d_call: TRBD1; clone_size: few; v_call: TRBV28; j_call: TRBJ1-2; cdr3_nt: TGTGCCAGCAGTTTAGACAGGGTCTATGGCTACACCTTC; cdr3_aa: CASSLDRVYGYTF
d_call: TRBD1; clone_size: NA; v_call: TRBV18; j_call: TRBJ1-2; cdr3_nt: TGTGCCAGCTCACGGGGACAGGGTGAGAGCTACACCTTC; cdr3_aa: CASSRGQGESYTF
d_call: TRBD2; clone_size: NA; v_call: TRBV11-3; j_call: TRBJ2-1; cdr3_nt: TGTGCCAGCAGCCCCAGAGGGGCAGCGGGAGTCTCTGAGCAGTTCTTC; cdr3_aa: CASSPRGAAGVSEQFF
d_call: NA; clone_size: NA; v_call: TRBV7-9; j_call: TRBJ1-1; cdr3_nt: TGTGCCAGCAGCTTAGTCAGGACTTTCATGAACACTGAAGCTTTCTTT; cdr3_aa: CASSLVRTFMNTEAFF
d_call: NA; clone_size: NA; v_call: TRBV7-2; j_call: TRBJ1-4; cdr3_nt: TGTGCCAGCAGCTTAGCCTACGGGAAACTGTTTTTT; cdr3_aa: CASSLAYGKLFF
d_call: TRBD1; clone_size: once; v_call: TRBV27; j_call: TRBJ2-7; cdr3_nt: TGTGCCAGCAGTTTTGACAGGGCGAGGGACGAGCAGTACTTC; cdr3_aa: CASSFDRARDEQYF
d_call: NA; clone_size: NA; v_call: TRBV4-2; j_call: TRBJ2-3; cdr3_nt: TGTGCCAGCAGCCAAGATCGTAGGCTAGCGTACACAGATACGCAGTATTTT; cdr3_aa: CASSQDRRLAYTDTQYF
d_call: NA; clone_size: NA; v_call: TRBV19; j_call: TRBJ1-2; cdr3_nt: TGTGCCAGTAGACGGACAGACAACGATGGCTACACCTTC; cdr3_aa: CASRRTDNDGYTF
d_call: TRBD2; clone_size: few; v_call: TRBV7-3; j_call: TRBJ2-1; cdr3_nt: TGTGCCAGCAGACTAGCGGGAGGAGACAATGAGCAGTTCTTC; cdr3_aa: CASRLAGGDNEQFF
d_call: NA; clone_size: once; v_call: TRBV30; j_call: TRBJ1-2; cdr3_nt: TGTGCCTGGAGCAAAAGCTCCCCCCCCCATGGCTACACCTTC; cdr3_aa: CAWSKSSPPHGYTF
d_call: TRBD2; clone_size: NA; v_call: TRBV27; j_call: TRBJ2-7; cdr3_nt: TGTGCCAGCAGTTTAAAGGCTAGCGGGAGATCCGTGCAGTACTTC; cdr3_aa: CASSLKASGRSVQYF
d_call: NA; clone_size: NA; v_call: TRBV19; j_call: TRBJ1-2; cdr3_nt: TGTGCCAGTAGTATCCAGGATCCCTATGGCTACACCTTC; cdr3_aa: CASSIQDPYGYTF
d_call: NA; clone_size: NA; v_call: TRBV18; j_call: TRBJ1-3; cdr3_nt: TGTGCCAGCTCACCGGGGGCCCCTGGAAACACCATATATTTT; cdr3_aa: CASSPGAPGNTIYF
d_call: NA; clone_size: NA; v_call: TRBV18; j_call: TRBJ2-2; cdr3_nt: TGTGCCAGCTCACCAGTCACTCAGACAGTTGGCGGGGAGCTGTTTTTT; cdr3_aa: CASSPVTQTVGGELFF
d_call: TRBD2; clone_size: NA; v_call: TRBV14; j_call: TRBJ2-1; cdr3_nt: TGTGCCAGCAGCCATCCCGCTCCAAGACTAGCGGGACCCAACTACAATGAGCAGTTCTTC; cdr3_aa: CASSHPAPRLAGPNYNEQFF
d_call: TRBD1; clone_size: NA; v_call: TRBV10-3; j_call: TRBJ1-4; cdr3_nt: TGTGCCATCATGGACAGGGGGGCTGAAAAACTGTTTTTT; cdr3_aa: CAIMDRGAEKLFF
d_call: TRBD2; clone_size: NA; v_call: TRBV10-2; j_call: TRBJ2-1; cdr3_nt: TGCGCCAGCAGTGAGACGACTAGCGGGAGAGACAATGAGCAGTTCTTC; cdr3_aa: CASSETTSGRDNEQFF
d_call: TRBD1; clone_size: NA; v_call: TRBV19; j_call: TRBJ1-2; cdr3_nt: TGTGCCAGTAACGCAGGGGGCTATCCCTATGGCTACACCTTC; cdr3_aa: CASNAGGYPYGYTF
d_call: NA; clone_size: NA; v_call: TRBV7-2; j_call: TRBJ1-1; cdr3_nt: TGTGCCAGCAGCTTAGCGACCGGCCGAGGAGGGACTGAAGCTTTCTTT; cdr3_aa: CASSLATGRGGTEAFF
d_call: NA; clone_size: NA; v_call: TRBV15; j_call: TRBJ2-3; cdr3_nt: TGTGCCACCTTTATTGGCGGGAAGGGATTTGTTAATCCAGATACGCAGTATTTT; cdr3_aa: CATFIGGKGFVNPDTQYF
d_call: TRBD2; clone_size: NA; v_call: TRBV3-1/TRBV3-2; j_call: TRBJ2-3; cdr3_nt: TGTGCCAGCAGCCCCGGACTAGCGGGAGGGCCAGCAGATACGCAGTATTTT; cdr3_aa: CASSPGLAGGPADTQYF
d_call: NA; clone_size: NA; v_call: TRBV7-6; j_call: TRBJ1-5; cdr3_nt: TGTGCCAGCAGCTTATACAGGCAGCCCCAGCATTTT; cdr3_aa: CASSLYRQPQHF
d_call: TRBD1; clone_size: NA; v_call: TRBV19; j_call: TRBJ1-2; cdr3_nt: TGTGCCAGTACCCCTCTGGACAGGGTGGGCTATGGCTACACCTTC; cdr3_aa: CASTPLDRVGYGYTF
d_call: NA; clone_size: once; v_call: TRBV24-1; j_call: TRBJ1-2; cdr3_nt: TGTGCCACCAGTGATGCCCCCGGTAGCTATGGCTACACCTTC; cdr3_aa: CATSDAPGSYGYTF
d_call: NA; clone_size: NA; v_call: TRBV21-1; j_call: TRBJ2-5; cdr3_nt: TGTGCCAGCAGCAAGGCGGGGACTAGCGGGAGGGAAGAGACCCAGTACTTC; cdr3_aa: CASSKAGTSGREETQYF
d_call: NA; clone_size: NA; v_call: TRBV7-2; j_call: TRBJ2-3; cdr3_nt: TGTGCCAGCAGCTTAACCGGTACGCAGTATTTT; cdr3_aa: CASSLTGTQYF
d_call: NA; clone_size: NA; v_call: TRBV6-4; j_call: TRBJ1-2; cdr3_nt: TGTGCCAGCAAGCCGGGACACGAGACCGATGGCTACACCTTC; cdr3_aa: CASKPGHETDGYTF
d_call: TRBD1; clone_size: NA; v_call: TRBV19; j_call: TRBJ2-7; cdr3_nt: TGTGCCAGTAGTATCGGGGGTCCAGGGGGCGAAACCTCCTACGAGCAGTACTTC; cdr3_aa: CASSIGGPGGETSYEQYF
d_call: TRBD1; clone_size: NA; v_call: TRBV18; j_call: TRBJ1-1; cdr3_nt: TGTGCCAGCTCCCTGATGGACAGGGGGGACACTGAAGCTTTCTTT; cdr3_aa: CASSLMDRGDTEAFF
d_call: NA; clone_size: NA; v_call: TRBV7-2; j_call: TRBJ1-5; cdr3_nt: TGTGCCAGCAGCTTATCAGGGGCTAACAATCAGCCCCAGCATTTT; cdr3_aa: CASSLSGANNQPQHF
d_call: TRBD2; clone_size: once; v_call: TRBV18; j_call: TRBJ2-2; cdr3_nt: TGTGCCAGCTCACCCGTACTAGCGGGGGACACCGGGGAGCTGTTTTTT; cdr3_aa: CASSPVLAGDTGELFF
d_call: TRBD2; clone_size: NA; v_call: TRBV24-1; j_call: TRBJ2-1; cdr3_nt: TGTGCCACCAGTGAACCCGGACTAGACCATGAGCAGTTCTTC; cdr3_aa: CATSEPGLDHEQFF
d_call: NA; clone_size: NA; v_call: TRBV2; j_call: TRBJ1-6; cdr3_nt: TGTGCCAGCAGTGAAAACAGGGCTAATTCACCCCTCCACTTT; cdr3_aa: CASSENRANSPLHF
d_call: NA; clone_size: NA; v_call: TRBV4-1; j_call: TRBJ2-1; cdr3_nt: TGCGCCAGCAGCCAAGATCGGGAAGTGGGGAATGAGCAGTTCTTC; cdr3_aa: CASSQDREVGNEQFF
d_call: TRBD2; clone_size: NA; v_call: TRBV30; j_call: TRBJ2-3; cdr3_nt: TGTGCCTGGAGGCTAGCGGGAGCGGGGGATACGCAGTATTTT; cdr3_aa: CAWRLAGAGDTQYF